This is a list of T cell receptor beta chains from one sample in a study of blood T cell repertoires in COVID-19. Here immunoSEQ multiplex PCR was the method, and the copy in TCRdb shows in-frame clones only, minus some. The sample yields 100,000 to 150,000 clones, over 65% seen once. The sequencing input was peripheral blood. The receptor source for this set is a woman in her 70s with acute or convalescent COVID-19. The CDR3 runs from the conserved cysteine through the conserved F or W. Fields, in order: CDR3 protein, CDR3 DNA, V gene, clone size, D gene, J gene. D genes are given only for firm matches. A row's size may be missing; if present it is once, few, many or a size class.

CDR3: CSASRQAYTEAFF
DNA: TGCAGTGCTAGTAGACAGGCATACACTGAAGCTTTCTTT
V: TRBV20-1
size: NA
D: NA
J: TRBJ1-1

CDR3: CASGFRQGTNEKLFF
DNA: TGTGCTAGTGGTTTTAGACAAGGCACTAATGAAAAACTGTTTTTT
V: TRBV12-5
size: once
D: NA
J: TRBJ1-4

CDR3: CASSEVPSTNYGYTF
DNA: TGTGCCAGCAGTGAAGTCCCGTCTACTAACTATGGCTACACCTTC
V: TRBV6-1
size: once
D: NA
J: TRBJ1-2

CDR3: CASSPGSGVETQYF
DNA: TGTGCCAGCAGCCCCGGTAGCGGGGTTGAGACCCAGTACTTC
V: TRBV7-3
size: NA
D: TRBD2
J: TRBJ2-5

CDR3: CASSWDTETQYF
DNA: TGTGCCAGCAGCTGGGACACCGAGACCCAGTACTTC
V: TRBV5-5
size: once
D: NA
J: TRBJ2-5

CDR3: CASSVGLAGGQRTGELFF
DNA: TGTGCCAGCAGCGTAGGACTAGCGGGGGGGCAGAGGACCGGGGAGCTGTTTTTT
V: TRBV9
size: NA
D: TRBD2
J: TRBJ2-2

CDR3: CASYAGTVNYGYTF
DNA: TGTGCCAGTTACGCCGGGACAGTTAACTATGGCTACACCTTC
V: TRBV6-5
size: NA
D: TRBD1
J: TRBJ1-2

CDR3: CASSQDFGVGNEQFF
DNA: TGCGCCAGCAGCCAAGATTTTGGAGTTGGCAATGAGCAGTTCTTC
V: TRBV4-3
size: NA
D: NA
J: TRBJ2-1

CDR3: CAISEWDKSREQYF
DNA: TGTGCCATCAGTGAGTGGGACAAGTCCCGGGAGCAGTACTTC
V: TRBV10-3
size: once
D: NA
J: TRBJ2-7

CDR3: CASSYLRDRGTTEAFF
DNA: TGTGCCAGCAGCTACCTCCGGGACAGGGGAACCACTGAAGCTTTCTTT
V: TRBV7-2
size: NA
D: TRBD1
J: TRBJ1-1

CDR3: CASSPPSDRASEKLFF
DNA: TGTGCCAGCAGTCCCCCCTCGGACAGGGCCAGCGAAAAACTGTTTTTT
V: TRBV14
size: NA
D: TRBD1
J: TRBJ1-4

CDR3: CASSEWGGYGYTF
DNA: TGCGCCAGCAGTGAATGGGGGGGCTATGGCTACACCTTC
V: TRBV10-2
size: NA
D: NA
J: TRBJ1-2

CDR3: CASSSRGQGGTEAFF
DNA: TGCGCCAGCAGCTCTCGGGGACAGGGAGGCACTGAAGCTTTCTTT
V: TRBV5-1
size: NA
D: TRBD1
J: TRBJ1-1

CDR3: CASSLAVAGGPAGELFF
DNA: TGCGCCAGCAGCTTGGCGGTAGCGGGGGGGCCGGCCGGGGAGCTGTTTTTT
V: TRBV5-1
size: NA
D: TRBD2
J: TRBJ2-2

CDR3: CASSETGTPNSPLHF
DNA: TGTGCCAGCAGTGAAACCGGGACACCTAATTCACCCCTCCACTTT
V: TRBV25-1
size: NA
D: NA
J: TRBJ1-6

CDR3: CASSLGGFGEAFF
DNA: TGTGCCAGCAGCTTAGGAGGGTTTGGTGAAGCTTTCTTT
V: TRBV7-9
size: NA
D: NA
J: TRBJ1-1

CDR3: CASSLDRAGSYEQYF
DNA: TGTGCCAGCAGCTTAGATAGAGCGGGCTCCTACGAGCAGTACTTC
V: TRBV11-2
size: NA
D: NA
J: TRBJ2-7

CDR3: CASSSWGQSTGTQYF
DNA: TGTGCCAGCAGTTCTTGGGGACAATCAACGGGGACCCAGTACTTC
V: TRBV6-5
size: NA
D: NA
J: TRBJ2-5

CDR3: CASSFGAGTKNIQYF
DNA: TGTGCCAGCAGCTTCGGAGCGGGGACCAAAAACATTCAGTACTTC
V: TRBV5-6
size: NA
D: TRBD2
J: TRBJ2-4

CDR3: CASSLGTSTDTQYF
DNA: TGTGCCAGCAGCTTAGGGACTAGCACAGATACGCAGTATTTT
V: TRBV7-9
size: few
D: NA
J: TRBJ2-3

CDR3: CASSLVPSSNQPQHF
DNA: TGCGCCAGCAGCTTGGTCCCTTCTAGCAATCAGCCCCAGCATTTT
V: TRBV5-1
size: NA
D: NA
J: TRBJ1-5

CDR3: CASSSLLAGVRTDTQYF
DNA: TGTGCCAGCAGCTCGTTATTAGCGGGGGTTCGTACAGATACGCAGTATTTT
V: TRBV11-2
size: NA
D: TRBD2
J: TRBJ2-3

CDR3: CASSLIYGREAFF
DNA: TGTGCCAGCAGCTTAATTTACGGCAGGGAAGCTTTCTTT
V: TRBV7-9
size: NA
D: NA
J: TRBJ1-1

CDR3: CASSVAGSYYNEQFF
DNA: TGTGCCAGCAGCGTGGCAGGGTCCTATTACAATGAGCAGTTCTTC
V: TRBV9
size: NA
D: NA
J: TRBJ2-1